The T cell receptor (beta chain) under discussion was sequenced for a study of PD-1 blockade in classical Hodgkin lymphoma. The table lists this clone with a count of one. The antigen remains undetermined. Profiling relied on immunoSEQ multiplex PCR, and the TCRdb table lists in-frame clones only, not all of them. This table has just over 25,000 clones, just over 85% appearing once. Germline V gives CDR1 SGHVS, CDR2 FQNEAQ. V was cut by 5 bases and J by 3 bases, with 13 bases left in between. CDR3 length: 14 amino acids. Every patient relapsed after autologous stem cell transplantation, and brentuximab vedotin exposure varied. General study results and limits: Partial responders and progressors had significantly lower baseline TCR diversity. TCR diversity in CD4+, not CD8+, cells rose significantly by C4D1. Those starting nivolumab under 1 year post-ASCT were excluded.

The starting material was peripheral blood mononuclear cells (PBMCs), obtained at baseline. This clonotype was obtained from a human donor with classical Hodgkin lymphoma. The chain joins TRBV7-8 to TRBJ1-1; no reliable D call. CDR3 protein: CASSVSNQDTEAFF. CDR3 DNA sequence: TGTGCCAGCAGCGTAAGCAATCAGGACACTGAAGCTTTCTTT. Variable domain in full (rest from reference TRBV7-8 and TRBJ1-1): GAGVSQSPRYKVAKRGQDVALRCDPISGHVSLFWYQQALGQGPEFLTYFQNEAQLDKSGLPSDRFFAERPEGSVSTLKIQRTQQEDSAVYLCASSVSNQDTEAFFGQGTRLTVV.